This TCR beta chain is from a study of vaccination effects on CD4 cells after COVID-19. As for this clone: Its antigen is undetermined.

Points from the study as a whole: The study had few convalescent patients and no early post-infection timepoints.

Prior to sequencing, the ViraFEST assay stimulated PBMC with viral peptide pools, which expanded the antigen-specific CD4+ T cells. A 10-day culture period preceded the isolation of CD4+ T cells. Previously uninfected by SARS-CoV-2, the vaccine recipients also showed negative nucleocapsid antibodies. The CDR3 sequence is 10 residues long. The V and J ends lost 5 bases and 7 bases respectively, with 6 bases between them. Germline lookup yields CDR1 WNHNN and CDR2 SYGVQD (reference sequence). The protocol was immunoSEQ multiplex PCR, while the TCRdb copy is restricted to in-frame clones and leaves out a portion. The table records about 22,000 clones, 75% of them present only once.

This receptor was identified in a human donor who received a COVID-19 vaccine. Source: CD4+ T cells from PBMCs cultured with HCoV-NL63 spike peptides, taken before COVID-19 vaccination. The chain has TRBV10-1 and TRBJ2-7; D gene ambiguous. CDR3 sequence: CASSQLEQYF. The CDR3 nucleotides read TGCGCCAGCAGTCAGCTGGAGCAGTACTTC.